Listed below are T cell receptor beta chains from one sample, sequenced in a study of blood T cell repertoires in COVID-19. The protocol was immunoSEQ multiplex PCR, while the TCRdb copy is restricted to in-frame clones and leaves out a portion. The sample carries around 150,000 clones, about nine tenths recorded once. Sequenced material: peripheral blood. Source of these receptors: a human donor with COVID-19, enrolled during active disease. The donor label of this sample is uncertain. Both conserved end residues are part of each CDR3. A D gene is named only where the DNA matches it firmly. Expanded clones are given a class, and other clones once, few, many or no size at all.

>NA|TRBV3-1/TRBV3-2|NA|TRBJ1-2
CASSLLTGRYGYTF
TGTGCCAGCAGCCTTCTAACAGGCCGCTATGGCTACACCTTC
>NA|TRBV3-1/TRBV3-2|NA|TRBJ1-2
CASSPPRDIGLGYTF
TGTGCCAGCAGCCCCCCCCGGGACATTGGTTTGGGCTACACCTTC
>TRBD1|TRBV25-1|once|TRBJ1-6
CASTPRTGDHYSPLHF
TGTGCCAGCACCCCCCGGACAGGGGATCACTATTCACCCCTCCACTTT
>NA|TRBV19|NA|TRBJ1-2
CASSAGPDYGYTF
TGTGCCAGTAGCGCAGGTCCGGACTATGGCTACACCTTC
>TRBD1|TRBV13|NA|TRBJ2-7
CASSARTGGSYEQYF
TGTGCCAGCAGCGCGAGGACAGGGGGCAGCTACGAGCAGTACTTC
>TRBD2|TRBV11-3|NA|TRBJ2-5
CASSRRGGETQYF
TGTGCCAGCAGCCGCCGGGGGGGGGAGACCCAGTACTTC
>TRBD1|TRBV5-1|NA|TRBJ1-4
CASSAGQEFNEKLFF
TGCGCCAGCAGCGCGGGACAGGAATTTAATGAAAAACTGTTTTTT
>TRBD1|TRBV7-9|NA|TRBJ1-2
CASSLGAAGQGGSNYGYTF
TGTGCCAGCAGCTTGGGGGCGGCCGGACAGGGTGGGTCTAACTATGGCTACACCTTC
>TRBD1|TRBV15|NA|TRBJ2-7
CATSREGQGYEQYF
TGTGCCACCAGCAGAGAGGGACAGGGATACGAGCAGTACTTC
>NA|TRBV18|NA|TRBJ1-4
CASSPPPGQNEKLFF
TGTGCCAGCTCACCACCCCCAGGGCAGAATGAAAAACTGTTTTTT
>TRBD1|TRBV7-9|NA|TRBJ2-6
CASRGAGGTGANVLTF
TGTGCCAGCAGGGGGGCAGGGGGCACTGGGGCCAACGTCCTGACTTTC
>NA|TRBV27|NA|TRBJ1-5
CASSRDTARPQHF
TGTGCCAGCAGCAGGGACACCGCAAGGCCCCAGCATTTT
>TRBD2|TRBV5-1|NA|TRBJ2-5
CASSKVAGGQETQYF
TGCGCCAGCAGCAAAGTAGCGGGGGGGCAAGAGACCCAGTACTTC
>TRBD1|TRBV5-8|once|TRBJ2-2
CASSFWTGRPGELFF
TGTGCCAGCAGCTTTTGGACAGGGAGGCCCGGGGAGCTGTTTTTT
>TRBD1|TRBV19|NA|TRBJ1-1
CASSYRGVNTEAFF
TGTGCCAGTAGTTACAGGGGCGTGAACACTGAAGCTTTCTTT
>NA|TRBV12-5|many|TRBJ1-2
CASPVEAGGYTF
TGTGCTAGCCCGGTGGAGGCCGGTGGCTACACCTTC
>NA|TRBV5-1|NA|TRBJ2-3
CASSLDRQPDTQYF
TGCGCCAGCAGCTTGGACAGGCAACCAGATACGCAGTATTTT
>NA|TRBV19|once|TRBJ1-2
CASSPRQGFYGGYTF
TGTGCCAGTAGTCCACGGCAGGGGTTTTATGGTGGCTACACCTTC
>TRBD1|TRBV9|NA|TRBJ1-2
CASSVGEGRQGYGYTF
TGTGCCAGCAGCGTAGGAGAGGGGAGACAGGGGTATGGCTACACCTTC
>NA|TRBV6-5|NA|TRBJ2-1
CASSYFEGNEQFF
TGTGCCAGCAGTTACTTCGAGGGTAATGAGCAGTTCTTC
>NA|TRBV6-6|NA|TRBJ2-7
CASSYVGGPRSEQYF
TGTGCCAGCAGTTATGTAGGGGGACCCCGATCCGAGCAGTACTTC
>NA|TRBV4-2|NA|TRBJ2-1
CASSLGLQGSYNEQFF
TGTGCCAGCAGCCTAGGACTACAAGGGTCCTACAATGAGCAGTTCTTC
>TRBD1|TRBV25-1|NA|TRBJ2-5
CASSVRDRGLQETQYF
TGTGCCAGCAGTGTCCGGGACAGGGGGCTCCAAGAGACCCAGTACTTC
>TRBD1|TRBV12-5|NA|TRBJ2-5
CASGLGTGELETQYF
TGTGCTAGTGGTTTGGGAACAGGGGAATTGGAGACCCAGTACTTC
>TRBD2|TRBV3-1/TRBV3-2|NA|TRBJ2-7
CASSQGARGGVGEQYF
TGTGCCAGCAGCCAAGGTGCTCGGGGGGGAGTTGGCGAGCAGTACTTC
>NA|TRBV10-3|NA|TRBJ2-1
CAISGLGGEDEQFF
TGTGCCATCAGTGGGCTAGGAGGGGAGGATGAGCAGTTCTTC
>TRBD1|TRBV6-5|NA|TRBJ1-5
CASGRTGKSNQPQHF
TGTGCCAGCGGCCGGACAGGGAAAAGCAATCAGCCCCAGCATTTT
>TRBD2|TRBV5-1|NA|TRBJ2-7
CASSLAGTSGVSSYEQYF
TGCGCCAGCAGCTTGGCGGGGACTAGCGGGGTTAGCTCCTACGAGCAGTACTTC
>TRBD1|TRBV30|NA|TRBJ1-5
CAWETGENQPQHF
TGTGCCTGGGAGACAGGGGAGAATCAGCCCCAGCATTTT
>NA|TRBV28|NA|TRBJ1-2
CASRGSGYTF
TGTGCCAGCAGGGGGAGCGGCTACACCTTC
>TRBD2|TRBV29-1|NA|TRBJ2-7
CSVATSGSGPYEQYF
TGCAGCGTCGCAACTAGCGGGAGTGGGCCCTACGAGCAGTACTTC
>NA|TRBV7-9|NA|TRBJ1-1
CASSLTGTEAFF
TGTGCCAGCAGCCTTACCGGCACTGAAGCTTTCTTT
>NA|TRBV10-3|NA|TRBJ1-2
CAISSSGWGYGYTF
TGTGCCATCAGTTCCTCGGGGTGGGGCTATGGCTACACCTTC
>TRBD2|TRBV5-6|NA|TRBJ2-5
CASSHRGAGGHETQYF
TGTGCCAGCAGCCACAGAGGGGCGGGGGGGCATGAGACCCAGTACTTC
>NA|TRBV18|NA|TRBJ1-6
CASSPPENSPLHF
TGTGCCAGCTCACCTCCTGAGAATTCACCCCTCCACTTT
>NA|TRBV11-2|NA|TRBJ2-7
CASSLIAGRGYEQYF
TGTGCCAGCAGCTTAATAGCCGGACGGGGCTACGAGCAGTACTTC
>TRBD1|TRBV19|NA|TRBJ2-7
CASSTRQGGKREQYF
TGTGCCAGTAGTACCCGACAGGGGGGGAAGCGCGAGCAGTACTTC
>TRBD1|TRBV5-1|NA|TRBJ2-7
CASSAGTGPYEQYF
TGCGCCAGCAGTGCCGGGACAGGTCCCTACGAGCAGTACTTC
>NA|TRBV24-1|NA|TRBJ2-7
CATRPFSDSPYEQYF
TGTGCCACCAGACCTTTTTCGGACAGTCCCTACGAGCAGTACTTC